The 13 T cell receptor beta chains given below trace back to one sample, sequenced in a study of T cells in Graves' hyperthyroidism and ophthalmopathy. Template material for amplifying TCR beta CDR3 regions consisted of RNA transcripts. Using the HTBI primer set, a first-round RT-PCR was run on the TCR CDR3. TCRdb re-called the multiplex PCR reads through MiXCR, storing one row per CDR3 protein. The sample contains about 520,000 distinct CDR3 sequences, around 21% of which appear only once. The source material was blood. The origin of the receptors is a man between 18 and 35 years old with Graves' hyperthyroidism.

The rearrangement joins TRBV12-3 or TRBV12-4 to TRBJ2-5, with TRBD2 as a possible D gene (7 bases). V was clipped by 6 bases and J by 1 base, with 12 bases between them. The CDR3 length is 14 residues. The CDR3 protein is CASSQRGAQETQYF. The CDR3 DNA sequence: TGTGCCAGCAGCCAACGGGGGGCCCAAGAGACCCAGTACTTC.

This clonotype appeared a few times. V usage is TRBV12-3 or TRBV12-4 and J usage is TRBJ1-1; D not resolved. The CDR3 totals 14 residues. V lost 7 bases and J lost 1, with 13 bases in between. The CDR3 DNA is TGTGCCAGCATGGATCAGGTAGAGAACACTGAAGCTTTCTTT. Encoded protein: CASMDQVENTEAFF.

With respect to this clonotype: At one end the junction does not follow the germline gene, possibly because of a read error. V gene TRBV28 combines with J gene TRBJ1-5, with D perhaps TRBD1 (5 bases). CDR3 length: 15 residues. Germline lookup yields CDR1 MDHEN and CDR2 SYDVKM. The CDR3 is CASSPPDMGEQPQHF. The CDR3 nucleotides read TGTGCCAGCAGTCCACCGGACATGGGAGAGCAGCCTCAGCATTTT.

This clonotype was seen repeatedly, ten times or more. CDR3 loop: CASNDAGANVLTF. As DNA, the CDR3 is TGTGCCAGCAACGACGCTGGGGCCAACGTCCTGACTTTC. The chain couples TRBV5-6 to TRBJ2-6; no definite D call. The CDR3 consists of 13 residues. CDR1 and CDR2 (germline): SGHDT, YYEEEE. V was clipped by 6 bases and J by 2 bases, with 6 bases between them.

This clonotype was recorded a few times. V is TRBV18 and J is TRBJ1-1, with D possibly TRBD1 on 5 matching bases. Germline V lookup: CDR1 KGHSH, CDR2 LQKENI. The CDR3 consists of 16 residues. The germline V and J ends were trimmed by 1 base and 3 bases, with 15 bases remaining between them. CDR3 nucleotide sequence: TGTGCCAGCTCACCACAATTTGGGGGTAGGGACACTGAAGCTTTCTTT. Residues: CASSPQFGGRDTEAFF.

This clonotype has only a few counts. V and J are TRBV18 and TRBJ2-7, with D maybe TRBD1 (5 bases). Germline V CDR1 and CDR2: KGHSH, LQKENI. Trimming removed 3 bases at V and 8 bases at J, with 20 bases between. The CDR3 has 15 residues. CDR3 in amino acids: CASSPATVEPSQQYF. CDR3 DNA: TGTGCCAGCTCACCTGCGACAGTGGAGCCTTCCCAGCAGTACTTC.

The sample holds many counts of this clonotype. The chain combines TRBV10-3 with TRBJ1-2; no reliable D call. The V and J ends lost 10 bases and 0 bases respectively, with 18 bases between them. Germline CDR1 is ENHRY and CDR2 is SYGVKD. This CDR3 has 15 amino acids. DNA of the CDR3: TGTGCCAGCAGAGAGACGACACCTTCTAACTATGGCTACACCTTC. This codes for CASRETTPSNYGYTF.

This clonotype came up many times. The chain couples TRBV28 to TRBJ2-4; D is unresolved. Germline CDR1 and CDR2: MDHEN and SYDVKM. This CDR3 has 14 amino acids. V dropped 6 bases and J dropped 8 bases, with 17 bases sitting between them. CDR3 bases: TGTGCCAGCAGCCCCCCGAGAAATTGGGACATTCAGTACTTC. It specifies CASSPPRNWDIQYF.

This clonotype was seen only a few times. The chain couples TRBV18 to TRBJ1-5; 12 bases agree with TRBD1. J was trimmed by 7 bases and V by 1 base; bases with no gene match: 11. This CDR3 is built from 18 residues. CDR1 is KGHSH, CDR2 LQKENI, per germline. CDR3 sequence (DNA): TGTGCCAGCTCACCACTACCGGGACAGGGGGCTTCGGGACAGCCCCAGCATTTT. It codes for CASSPLPGQGASGQPQHF.

This clonotype was counted ten times or more. The CDR3 is CASTGLAGRGETQYF. CDR3 bases: TGTGCCAGCACCGGACTAGCGGGGAGGGGTGAGACCCAGTACTTC. The rearrangement uses TRBV2 and TRBJ2-5; 12 nucleotides match TRBD2. This CDR3 is 15 amino acids long. The trim removed 7 bases at V and 5 bases at J, leaving 8 bases unmatched. In germline, CDR1 is SNHLY, CDR2 FYNNEI.

This clonotype was seen repeatedly, ten times or more. This chain connects TRBV4-1 to TRBJ2-5; TRBD2 agrees at 11 bases. Trimming removed 6 bases from V and 4 bases from J; junction bases left unmatched: 7. CDR3 size: 15 residues. Germline V gene data show CDR1 as MGHRA and CDR2 as YSYEKL. The CDR3 sequence: CASRASGGKPETQYF. For the CDR3, the DNA is TGCGCCAGCAGAGCTAGCGGGGGGAAGCCAGAGACCCAGTACTTC.

This clonotype appeared many times. The chain carries TRBV27 and TRBJ2-2, with 8 bases fitting TRBD1. CDR1 and CDR2 (germline): MNHEY, SMNVEV (reference sequence). The CDR3 covers 15 residues. V dropped 5 bases and J dropped 7; count of bases not matched to a gene: 9. CDR3 sequence reads: CASSARQGRVGELFF. The CDR3 DNA sequence: TGTGCCAGCAGTGCAAGACAGGGGCGCGTCGGGGAGCTGTTTTTT.

The sample holds many counts of this clonotype. The chain combines TRBV7-3 with TRBJ1-2; 8 bases line up with TRBD1. After removal of 1 base from V and 3 bases from J, the junction contained 10 bases not matched to a gene. The CDR3 is 17 amino acids. The germline gives CDR1 SGHTA, CDR2 FQGTGA. The CDR3 here is CASSLMDQGAGDYGYTF. Here the CDR3 DNA reads TGTGCCAGCAGCTTAATGGATCAGGGGGCCGGTGACTATGGCTACACCTTC.